The subject of this entry is one T cell receptor (beta chain). Here immunoSEQ multiplex PCR was the method, and the copy in TCRdb shows in-frame clones only, minus some. The table has fewer than 400,000 clones, 85% seen once. CDR1 is SGHDT, CDR2 YYEEEE, per germline. The length of the CDR3 is 15 residues. V gave up 3 bases and J gave up 3 bases; unmatched junction bases: 7. These data belong to a study of blood T cell repertoires in COVID-19. About the study: COVID-19 samples collected from the United States, Italy and Spain covered acute and convalescent phases.

The chain uses TRBV5-6 and TRBJ1-1, with 8 bases fitting TRBD1. The origin of this receptor is a woman between 18 and 30 years old with acute or convalescent COVID-19. Sequencing was carried out using peripheral blood. The CDR3 bases are TGTGCCAGCAGCTCAGGGACAGGAGGGTACACTGAAGCTTTCTTT. As protein: CASSSGTGGYTEAFF.